A selection of T cell receptor beta chains follows, all from one sample in a study of cytotoxic CD8 clonotypes in ibrutinib-treated CLL. The method was immunoSEQ multiplex PCR; TCRdb's version includes in-frame clones alone and lacks a portion of them. Of hundreds of thousands of clones listed, over 65% were seen once; the top ten hold 5.5% to 7%. The specimen was PBMCs, collected after 12 months of ibrutinib treatment. The receptors come from a human donor with chronic lymphocytic leukemia. Each CDR3 is given with its conserved first and last residue. A D gene is named only where the DNA matches it firmly. Expanded clones get a size class; other rows say once, few or many, or leave the size out.

d_gene,abundance,v_gene,j_gene,CDR3nt,CDR3aa
NA,NA,TRBV4-3,TRBJ1-1,TGCGCCAGCAGCCAAGACGGACGGGTCACTGAAGCTTTCTTT,CASSQDGRVTEAFF
TRBD1,NA,TRBV29-1,TRBJ1-2,TGCAGCGTTGACGACAGGGGATTGATGTATGGCTACACCTTC,CSVDDRGLMYGYTF
TRBD2,NA,TRBV11-2,TRBJ2-1,TGTGCCAGCAGCTTAGCGGGGGGGGTGGCCTACAATGAGCAGTTCTTC,CASSLAGGVAYNEQFF
NA,NA,TRBV12-5,TRBJ1-5,TGTGCTAGTGGTTTGGAGGAGTATCAGCCCCAGCATTTT,CASGLEEYQPQHF
NA,NA,TRBV20-1,TRBJ1-1,TGCAGTGCTAGAGTCGCAGAAGCTTTCTTT,CSARVAEAFF
NA,once,TRBV7-6,TRBJ1-2,TGTGCCAGCAGCCCAGGGGTGGGGGAAGGATCCTACACCTTC,CASSPGVGEGSYTF
NA,NA,TRBV19,TRBJ2-1,TGTGCCAGTAGTGGTCATGAGGTCGGTAGAGCGGGTGAGCAGTTCTTC,CASSGHEVGRAGEQFF
TRBD1,NA,TRBV6-5,TRBJ1-3,TGTGCCAGCAGTTTAACAGGGGCATCGGGAAACACCATATATTTT,CASSLTGASGNTIYF
NA,NA,TRBV5-1,TRBJ2-1,TGCGCCAGCAGCTCGGTGAGGGGGACCTACAATGAGCAGTTCTTC,CASSSVRGTYNEQFF
TRBD1,few,TRBV7-9,TRBJ2-5,TGTGCCAGCAGCCTCAGGGGGCAAGAGACCCAGTACTTC,CASSLRGQETQYF
TRBD2,NA,TRBV9,TRBJ2-5,TGTGCCAGCAGCCTTGGGACTAGCGGGAGAGTGGTGGAGACCCAGTACTTC,CASSLGTSGRVVETQYF
TRBD1,NA,TRBV7-9,TRBJ2-5,TGTGCCAGCAGCGACAGGGCTCAAGAGACCCAGTACTTC,CASSDRAQETQYF
TRBD2,few,TRBV6-5,TRBJ2-1,TGTGCCAGCAGTTATCGAACTAGCGGGGGGGCCGGTGAGCAGTTCTTC,CASSYRTSGGAGEQFF
NA,once,TRBV27,TRBJ2-2,TGTGCCAGCAGTTATATAAGGGCCACCGGGGAGCTGTTTTTT,CASSYIRATGELFF
NA,NA,TRBV6-6,TRBJ2-5,TGTGCCAGCAGTTATCGAGAGACCCAGTACTTC,CASSYRETQYF
NA,once,TRBV6-1,TRBJ2-7,TGTGCCAGCAGCGGCTACGAGCAGTACTTC,CASSGYEQYF
NA,NA,TRBV30,TRBJ2-3,TGTGCCTGGAGTGTGTTAGCCCCCACAGATACGCAGTATTTT,CAWSVLAPTDTQYF
TRBD1,NA,TRBV7-9,TRBJ2-7,TGTGCCAGCAGCTTCGAACCACAGGGGGCAAAGTACTTC,CASSFEPQGAKYF
NA,NA,TRBV15,TRBJ2-7,TGTGCCACCAGCAAGGGCAGGGGACATTCCTACGAGCAGTACTTC,CATSKGRGHSYEQYF
NA,NA,TRBV12-5,TRBJ1-1,TGTGCTAGTGGTTTGGGTCTTTGGAACACTGAAGCTTTCTTT,CASGLGLWNTEAFF